A selection of T cell receptor beta chains follows, all from one sample in a study of cytomegalovirus exposure and HLA in healthy donors. Sequencing was performed with immunoSEQ multiplex PCR; in TCRdb, only in-frame clones are kept and a portion is missing. The sample lists 150,000 to 200,000 clones, around 64% occurring once. The sequenced sample consisted of PBMCs. The receptors originated from a woman aged 25 to 39 in good health and CMV-seronegative. Both conserved end residues are part of each CDR3. Each record gives: CDR3 DNA, CDR3 protein, clone size, J gene, V gene, D gene. The D gene is left open where the match is weak. The size of a clone is reported for some rows only, either as once, few or many, or as a class for expanded clones.

CDR3 DNA: TGTGCCAGCAGTGAGGGCAGTCTCCCCTACGAGCAGTACTTC; CDR3 protein: CASSEGSLPYEQYF; clone size: -; J gene: TRBJ2-7; V gene: TRBV2; D gene: -
CDR3 DNA: TGCGCCAGCAGCTTGGGGCTAGGTCCGAACACTGAAGCTTTCTTT; CDR3 protein: CASSLGLGPNTEAFF; clone size: once; J gene: TRBJ1-1; V gene: TRBV5-1; D gene: -
CDR3 DNA: TGTGCCAGCAGTATCCCAGGGGTCTCTGGAAACACCATATATTTT; CDR3 protein: CASSIPGVSGNTIYF; clone size: -; J gene: TRBJ1-3; V gene: TRBV28; D gene: -
CDR3 DNA: TGTGCCAGCAGCGGGACTCTTAACTATGGCTACACCTTC; CDR3 protein: CASSGTLNYGYTF; clone size: -; J gene: TRBJ1-2; V gene: TRBV7-9; D gene: -
CDR3 DNA: TGTGCCAGCAGTAGAGACTACACTGAAGCTTTCTTT; CDR3 protein: CASSRDYTEAFF; clone size: -; J gene: TRBJ1-1; V gene: TRBV6-5; D gene: -
CDR3 DNA: TGTGCCAGCAGCTTAGTCGGGGTGTACGAGCAGTACTTC; CDR3 protein: CASSLVGVYEQYF; clone size: -; J gene: TRBJ2-7; V gene: TRBV7-8; D gene: -
CDR3 DNA: TGTGCCAGCAACCGACAGGGATACCCCGGGGAGCTGTTTTTT; CDR3 protein: CASNRQGYPGELFF; clone size: -; J gene: TRBJ2-2; V gene: TRBV28; D gene: TRBD1
CDR3 DNA: TGTGCCAGCAGCTGGGGACAGAACACTGAAGCTTTCTTT; CDR3 protein: CASSWGQNTEAFF; clone size: -; J gene: TRBJ1-1; V gene: TRBV7-8; D gene: -
CDR3 DNA: TGTGCCAGCAGCTCGCGACCGGGACTCGCCGGTGGGACCCAGTACTTC; CDR3 protein: CASSSRPGLAGGTQYF; clone size: -; J gene: TRBJ2-5; V gene: TRBV7-2; D gene: -
CDR3 DNA: TGCAGCGCGTCCTGGACAGTAGCCTCCAATGAGCAGTTCTTC; CDR3 protein: CSASWTVASNEQFF; clone size: -; J gene: TRBJ2-1; V gene: TRBV29-1; D gene: -
CDR3 DNA: TGTGCCAGCAGCCTAGGGGGGCGCGGCTACACCTTC; CDR3 protein: CASSLGGRGYTF; clone size: -; J gene: TRBJ1-2; V gene: TRBV7-8; D gene: -
CDR3 DNA: TGTGCCAGCAGCATACAGGGAGCCACTAATGAAAAACTGTTTTTT; CDR3 protein: CASSIQGATNEKLFF; clone size: once; J gene: TRBJ1-4; V gene: TRBV7-2; D gene: -
CDR3 DNA: TGTGCCAGCAGCCTCGCCGGGACTAGGGAGGAGACCCAGTACTTC; CDR3 protein: CASSLAGTREETQYF; clone size: -; J gene: TRBJ2-5; V gene: TRBV7-3; D gene: TRBD2
CDR3 DNA: TGTGCCAGCAGCGTAGCTCGCCGAGCCGCCTACAATGAGCAGTTCTTC; CDR3 protein: CASSVARRAAYNEQFF; clone size: -; J gene: TRBJ2-1; V gene: TRBV9; D gene: -
CDR3 DNA: TGCGCCAGCAGCCAAGTAACAGGGGGCGCGGGTCAGCCCCAGCATTTT; CDR3 protein: CASSQVTGGAGQPQHF; clone size: -; J gene: TRBJ1-5; V gene: TRBV4-1; D gene: TRBD1
CDR3 DNA: TGTGCCAGCAGTTCCCCCGGACAGACCACTGAAGCTTTCTTT; CDR3 protein: CASSSPGQTTEAFF; clone size: -; J gene: TRBJ1-1; V gene: TRBV28; D gene: -
CDR3 DNA: TGCGCCAGCAGCGCACCGGGACAGAGCTACGAGCAGTACTTC; CDR3 protein: CASSAPGQSYEQYF; clone size: -; J gene: TRBJ2-7; V gene: TRBV4-1; D gene: TRBD1
CDR3 DNA: TGCGCCAGCAGCTTGGGCCAAAACTCCGGGGAGCAGTACTTC; CDR3 protein: CASSLGQNSGEQYF; clone size: -; J gene: TRBJ2-7; V gene: TRBV5-1; D gene: -
CDR3 DNA: TGCAGCGGCTTAACAGGGGACACCGGGGAGCTGTTTTTT; CDR3 protein: CSGLTGDTGELFF; clone size: few; J gene: TRBJ2-2; V gene: TRBV29-1; D gene: TRBD1
CDR3 DNA: TGTGCCAGCAGTGAAGCGGGGGGAAATTCACCCCTCCACTTT; CDR3 protein: CASSEAGGNSPLHF; clone size: few; J gene: TRBJ1-6; V gene: TRBV6-1; D gene: -
CDR3 DNA: TGTGCCAGCAGTCCCACCGGAGGCGTAGTTGGCTGGAATGAGCAGTTCTTC; CDR3 protein: CASSPTGGVVGWNEQFF; clone size: -; J gene: TRBJ2-1; V gene: TRBV28; D gene: -
CDR3 DNA: TGCGCCAGCAGTCCCGGGGGACCTATAGCCAAAAACATTCAGTACTTC; CDR3 protein: CASSPGGPIAKNIQYF; clone size: -; J gene: TRBJ2-4; V gene: TRBV4-1; D gene: -
CDR3 DNA: TGTGCCAGTAGTATAGACCCCACGGGATTATACGAGCAGTACTTC; CDR3 protein: CASSIDPTGLYEQYF; clone size: few; J gene: TRBJ2-7; V gene: TRBV19; D gene: -
CDR3 DNA: TGTGCCAGCAGTTCTGCCGGGCAGGGAAGTGAGCAGTTCTTC; CDR3 protein: CASSSAGQGSEQFF; clone size: -; J gene: TRBJ2-1; V gene: TRBV27; D gene: -
CDR3 DNA: TGTGCCAGCAGCTTAGCCGGGGACAATGAGCAGTTCTTC; CDR3 protein: CASSLAGDNEQFF; clone size: -; J gene: TRBJ2-1; V gene: TRBV7-9; D gene: -
CDR3 DNA: TGTGCCAGCTCACCGAACCAGGGCGCTGGGCAGTACTTC; CDR3 protein: CASSPNQGAGQYF; clone size: once; J gene: TRBJ2-7; V gene: TRBV18; D gene: -
CDR3 DNA: TGTGCCAGCAGTCGTCCCGGGACTTCGAATGAGCAGTTCTTC; CDR3 protein: CASSRPGTSNEQFF; clone size: few; J gene: TRBJ2-1; V gene: TRBV28; D gene: -
CDR3 DNA: TGCGCCAGCTCCATGAGGGGGAAATCACCCCTCCACTTT; CDR3 protein: CASSMRGKSPLHF; clone size: few; J gene: TRBJ1-6; V gene: TRBV5-1; D gene: -
CDR3 DNA: TGCGCCAGCAGCCAGGCCGTGACTAGCGGGGGTGGGGAGACCCAGTACTTC; CDR3 protein: CASSQAVTSGGGETQYF; clone size: few; J gene: TRBJ2-5; V gene: TRBV4-3; D gene: TRBD2
CDR3 DNA: TGTGCCAGCAGCCGGGACAGCTATAGCAATCAGCCCCAGCATTTT; CDR3 protein: CASSRDSYSNQPQHF; clone size: -; J gene: TRBJ1-5; V gene: TRBV6-6; D gene: TRBD1
CDR3 DNA: TGTGCCAGCAGCCTCGGGGAAGACACCATATATTTT; CDR3 protein: CASSLGEDTIYF; clone size: -; J gene: TRBJ1-3; V gene: TRBV14; D gene: -
CDR3 DNA: TGTGCCAGCAGTTCCTCCGGGACTAGCGGGAGTGATACGCAGTATTTT; CDR3 protein: CASSSSGTSGSDTQYF; clone size: -; J gene: TRBJ2-3; V gene: TRBV7-3; D gene: TRBD2
CDR3 DNA: TGTGCCGAAACAGCCGGGACAGGGGGCTACGAGCAGTACTTC; CDR3 protein: CAETAGTGGYEQYF; clone size: few; J gene: TRBJ2-7; V gene: TRBV2; D gene: TRBD1
CDR3 DNA: TGTGCCAGCATGGGACAGTACGTACAGAATGAGCAGTTCTTC; CDR3 protein: CASMGQYVQNEQFF; clone size: -; J gene: TRBJ2-1; V gene: TRBV6-1; D gene: TRBD1
CDR3 DNA: TGTGCCAGCAGTGGGGGCAGCATGGGTGAGCAGTACTTC; CDR3 protein: CASSGGSMGEQYF; clone size: few; J gene: TRBJ2-7; V gene: TRBV9; D gene: -
CDR3 DNA: TGTGCCACCAGCAACAGGGGGTTAGATAGCAATCAGCCCCAGCATTTT; CDR3 protein: CATSNRGLDSNQPQHF; clone size: -; J gene: TRBJ1-5; V gene: TRBV15; D gene: TRBD1
CDR3 DNA: TGTGCCTGGAGTAGTTCAGGGGGCTGGAATGAGCAGTTCTTC; CDR3 protein: CAWSSSGGWNEQFF; clone size: -; J gene: TRBJ2-1; V gene: TRBV30; D gene: TRBD1
CDR3 DNA: TGTGCCAGCAGTTTAAGGGGGAGCTCGATTGAGCAGTTCTTC; CDR3 protein: CASSLRGSSIEQFF; clone size: -; J gene: TRBJ2-1; V gene: TRBV28; D gene: -
CDR3 DNA: TGTGCCAGCAGCCAGGACAACTTGGGCGAGCAGTACTTC; CDR3 protein: CASSQDNLGEQYF; clone size: -; J gene: TRBJ2-7; V gene: TRBV28; D gene: -
CDR3 DNA: TGTGCCAGCAGTACCAGCGGGGGATCCTACAATGAGCAGTTCTTC; CDR3 protein: CASSTSGGSYNEQFF; clone size: -; J gene: TRBJ2-1; V gene: TRBV6-5; D gene: TRBD2
CDR3 DNA: TGTGCCAGTCACCGGACAGGGGGAAACTATGGCTACACCTTC; CDR3 protein: CASHRTGGNYGYTF; clone size: -; J gene: TRBJ1-2; V gene: TRBV19; D gene: TRBD1
CDR3 DNA: TGTGCCACCAGCAGAGGAAGAGGTCAAAACCGTTACAATGAGCAGTTCTTC; CDR3 protein: CATSRGRGQNRYNEQFF; clone size: -; J gene: TRBJ2-1; V gene: TRBV15; D gene: -
CDR3 DNA: TGTGCCAGCAGCGCCGGGACAGGGGAATCACCCCTCCACTTT; CDR3 protein: CASSAGTGESPLHF; clone size: few; J gene: TRBJ1-6; V gene: TRBV9; D gene: TRBD1
CDR3 DNA: TGTGCCAGCAGCTTAGGCGGGGGGGTAGCGGCCGAGCAGTACTTC; CDR3 protein: CASSLGGGVAAEQYF; clone size: -; J gene: TRBJ2-7; V gene: TRBV5-4; D gene: TRBD2
CDR3 DNA: TGTGCCAGCGGAGGGGGCTACTATAATTCACCCCTCCACTTT; CDR3 protein: CASGGGYYNSPLHF; clone size: once; J gene: TRBJ1-6; V gene: TRBV2; D gene: TRBD1
CDR3 DNA: TGTGCCTCGGACGGGCTAGGTAGCGGGGGGAACAATGAGCAGTTCTTC; CDR3 protein: CASDGLGSGGNNEQFF; clone size: -; J gene: TRBJ2-1; V gene: TRBV9; D gene: TRBD2
CDR3 DNA: TGTGCCAGCAGCTTGTTACAGCTCATGAACACTGAAGCTTTCTTT; CDR3 protein: CASSLLQLMNTEAFF; clone size: -; J gene: TRBJ1-1; V gene: TRBV5-6; D gene: -
CDR3 DNA: TGTGCCAGCAGCCAAGAAAGGACTCCGACTAATGAAAAACTGTTTTTT; CDR3 protein: CASSQERTPTNEKLFF; clone size: -; J gene: TRBJ1-4; V gene: TRBV4-2; D gene: -
CDR3 DNA: TGTGCCAGCAGCTCACTAGCGGGAGTAGACGAGCAGTACTTC; CDR3 protein: CASSSLAGVDEQYF; clone size: -; J gene: TRBJ2-7; V gene: TRBV5-8; D gene: TRBD2
CDR3 DNA: TGTGCCAGCAGTCCCCAAGGGCCCTCACAGGGCGAGCAGTACTTC; CDR3 protein: CASSPQGPSQGEQYF; clone size: -; J gene: TRBJ2-7; V gene: TRBV27; D gene: -
CDR3 DNA: TGTGCCAGCAGCTTATCCGTCGGAGTTTCCTACGAGCAGTACTTC; CDR3 protein: CASSLSVGVSYEQYF; clone size: -; J gene: TRBJ2-7; V gene: TRBV7-6; D gene: -
CDR3 DNA: TGTTCCAGCAGCTCCCGACAGGGAGTCATGAACACTGAAGCTTTCTTT; CDR3 protein: CSSSSRQGVMNTEAFF; clone size: -; J gene: TRBJ1-1; V gene: TRBV7-9; D gene: TRBD1
CDR3 DNA: TGTGCCAGCAGCTCCTTAAATAGCGGGAGGCCCGATACGCAGTATTTT; CDR3 protein: CASSSLNSGRPDTQYF; clone size: -; J gene: TRBJ2-3; V gene: TRBV7-9; D gene: TRBD2
CDR3 DNA: TGTGCCAGCAGCCCGTTTCAGGGGGAGGATGGCTACACCTTC; CDR3 protein: CASSPFQGEDGYTF; clone size: -; J gene: TRBJ1-2; V gene: TRBV4-2; D gene: TRBD1
CDR3 DNA: TGCGCCAGCAGCTTGTACCTAGCAGGTGAGCAGTTCTTC; CDR3 protein: CASSLYLAGEQFF; clone size: -; J gene: TRBJ2-1; V gene: TRBV5-1; D gene: -